One sample yielded the 28 T cell receptor beta chains listed below, sequenced in a study of blood T cell repertoires in COVID-19. Some clones are missing from TCRdb's copy, which holds only in-frame ones; the method was immunoSEQ multiplex PCR. The sample lists about 160,000 clones, about three quarters occurring once. Input material: peripheral blood. The receptors come from a man between 65 and 85 years old with acute or convalescent COVID-19.

The chain combines TRBV7-6 with TRBJ2-7; TRBD1 matches 7 bases. This CDR3 comprises 15 residues. J gave up 2 bases and V 6 bases, and 10 bases lay outside the gene matches. Germline V lookup: CDR1 SGHVS, CDR2 FNYEAQ. The CDR3 spells CASSLLGQVTYEQYF. The CDR3, as DNA: TGTGCCAGCAGTTTACTCGGACAGGTGACCTACGAGCAGTACTTC.

The chain recombines TRBV5-1 with TRBJ1-1; D is possibly TRBD1 (5 bases). Trimming shortened V by 7 bases and J by 4 bases, and 14 bases separated the two germline ends. The CDR3 covers 13 residues. Germline V lookup: CDR1 SGHRS, CDR2 YFSETQ. The CDR3 coding sequence is TGCGCCAGCGGGTTAGGGGAGGGCACTGAAGCTTTCTTT. This encodes CASGLGEGTEAFF. The entire variable domain, with the rest obtained from reference TRBV5-1 and TRBJ1-1, is as follows: KAGVTQTPRYLIKTRGQQVTLSCSPISGHRSVSWYQQTPGQGLQFLFEYFSETQRNKGNFPGRFSGRQFSNSRSEMNVSTLELGDSALYLCASGLGEGTEAFFGQGTRLTVV.

The J gene is TRBJ2-2, the V gene TRBV11-3; 7 bases agree with TRBD2. The ends lost 5 bases at V and 3 bases at J; junction bases unmatched: 6. The CDR3 sequence is 15 residues long. Germline loops: CDR1 SGHNT, CDR2 YENEEA. The CDR3, as DNA: TGTGCCAGCAGCGCCACGACTAGCTACACCGGGGAGCTGTTTTTT. It is translated as CASSATTSYTGELFF.

This sequence joins TRBV18 and TRBJ2-7; 10 nucleotides agree with TRBD1. The germline V gene encodes CDR1 KGHSH and CDR2 LQKENI. After removal of 3 bases from V and 3 bases from J, the junction contained 5 bases not matched to a gene. The CDR3 has 15 residues. The CDR3 reads CASSPRQGAFYEQYF. CDR3 coding DNA: TGTGCCAGCTCACCCCGACAGGGGGCCTTCTACGAGCAGTACTTC.

J is TRBJ2-1 and V is TRBV5-4; tentative D call: TRBD2 (6 bases). The CDR3 runs to 16 residues. Germline V gives CDR1 SGHNT, CDR2 YYREEE (reference sequence). Trimming pared 2 bases from V and 2 bases from J, leaving 14 bases between. The CDR3 loop is CASSFLSSAPYNEQFF. For the CDR3, the DNA is TGTGCCAGCAGCTTCCTCTCTAGCGCCCCCTACAATGAGCAGTTCTTC. The whole variable domain, filled in from reference TRBV5-4 and TRBJ2-1, reads ETGVTQSPTHLIKTRGQQVTLRCSSQSGHNTVSWYQQALGQGPQFIFQYYREEENGRGNFPPRFSGLQFPNYSSELNVNALELDDSALYLCASSFLSSAPYNEQFFGPGTRLTVL.

This rearrangement joins TRBV6-5 to TRBJ1-2, with D possibly matching TRBD1 (6 bases). V was clipped by 0 bases and J by 4 bases, with 12 bases between them. Germline lookup yields CDR1 MNHEY and CDR2 SVGAGI. The CDR3 length is 15 residues. CDR3 bases: TGTGCCAGCAGTTACTCGCGGCAGGGGACCTATGGCTACACCTTC. This codes for CASSYSRQGTYGYTF.

The V gene is TRBV5-1, the J gene TRBJ1-1; TRBD1 aligns across 7 bases. The CDR3 has 13 residues. Trimming removed 3 bases from V and 8 bases from J; junction bases left unmatched: 7. Germline lookup yields CDR1 SGHRS and CDR2 YFSETQ. The CDR3 spells CASSSGTATEAFF. The CDR3 nucleotides are TGCGCCAGCAGCTCGGGGACAGCGACGGAAGCTTTCTTT.

This chain joins TRBV10-1 and TRBJ1-1; D perhaps matches TRBD1 (5 bases). From germline, CDR1 is WNHNN and CDR2 SYGVQD (reference sequence). CDR3 length equals 13 residues. Trimming took 6 bases from V and 1 from J, leaving 9 bases between them. The CDR3 reads CASSEQENTEAFF. CDR3 sequence (DNA): TGCGCCAGCAGCGAACAGGAGAACACTGAAGCTTTCTTT.

The V call is TRBV2, the J call TRBJ1-4; tentatively, D is TRBD1 (5 bases). Between the trimmed V and J ends, which lost 4 bases and 8 bases, there was a span of 11 bases. The CDR3 runs to 13 residues. CDR1 and CDR2 (germline): SNHLY, FYNNEI. CDR3 in amino acids: CASSAQGSEKLFF. The DNA for the CDR3 is TGTGCCAGCAGTGCTCAGGGTAGCGAAAAACTGTTTTTT.

V is TRBV7-9 and J is TRBJ2-1, with TRBD1 identical over 7 bases. The CDR3 loop spans 13 amino acids. The J segment lost 7 bases and the V segment lost 3 bases, leaving 3 bases of the junction unmatched. Germline assignment: CDR1 SEHNR and CDR2 FQNEAQ (reference sequence). CDR3 DNA sequence: TGTGCCAGCAGCTTGGAGACAGGGAATGAGCAGTTCTTC. Its protein product is CASSLETGNEQFF.

The chain is built from TRBV24-1 and TRBJ2-3; TRBD1 matches at 11 bases. J lost 3 bases, V lost 4 bases, and 8 bases had no gene match. The CDR3 runs to 17 residues. The germline gives CDR1 KGHDR, CDR2 SFDVKD. CDR3 region: CATSDSGQGAVTDTQYF. The CDR3 DNA follows: TGTGCCACCAGTGACTCCGGACAGGGGGCCGTGACAGATACGCAGTATTTT.

This chain uses TRBV27 with TRBJ2-1, with 9 bases matching TRBD2. The trim removed 3 bases at V and 2 bases at J, leaving 2 bases unmatched. This CDR3 is built from 15 residues. CDR1 MNHEY and CDR2 SMNVEV come from the germline V gene (reference sequence). The CDR3 loop reads CASSLGGRAYNEQFF. DNA of the CDR3: TGTGCCAGCAGTTTGGGCGGGAGGGCCTACAATGAGCAGTTCTTC.

This clone has more than one count but fewer than ten. This chain links TRBV6-5 with TRBJ2-7, with D perhaps matching TRBD1 (5 bases). V shed 4 bases and J shed 7 bases, with 14 bases lying between them. The CDR3 sequence is 13 residues long. The germline gives CDR1 MNHEY, CDR2 SVGAGI. CDR3 sequence reads: CASSLTVGREQYF. In DNA, the CDR3 is TGTGCCAGCAGTTTGACAGTGGGGCGGGAGCAGTACTTC.

The chain has TRBV5-4 and TRBJ2-1, with TRBD2 matching over 7 bases. This CDR3 comprises 13 residues. Germline trimming cut 0 bases from V and 9 bases from J; bases unmatched to any gene: 3. CDR1 is SGHNT and CDR2 is YYREEE in the germline V gene (reference sequence). CDR3 bases: TGTGCCAGCAGCTTGGGGACTAGTGCTGAGCAGTTCTTC. Its protein is CASSLGTSAEQFF.

This clone has just one count. J is TRBJ2-7 and V is TRBV6-5; D perhaps matches TRBD1 (5 bases). This CDR3 region has 15 residues. From germline, CDR1 is MNHEY and CDR2 SVGAGI. Trimming pared 0 bases from V and 2 bases from J, leaving 11 bases between. CDR3 amino acids: CASSYSGHNAYEQYF. Here the CDR3 DNA reads TGTGCCAGCAGTTACTCCGGACATAACGCCTACGAGCAGTACTTC.

The chain joins TRBV29-1 to TRBJ2-1; TRBD2 matches 8 bases. The V gene's germline CDR1 is SQVTM and CDR2 ANQGSEA. This CDR3 region has 12 residues. Unmatched junction bases numbered 6, after V lost 4 bases and J lost 10 bases. CDR3: CSVAGGVGEQFF. The CDR3 DNA is TGCAGCGTTGCCGGGGGGGTTGGGGAGCAGTTCTTC.

This clone has a handful of counts. The rearrangement links TRBV14 to TRBJ1-1; D possibly corresponds to TRBD1 (5 bases). V was trimmed by 2 bases and J by 6 bases, leaving 10 bases between them. The CDR3 has 13 amino acids. CDR1 and CDR2 from the germline V gene are SGHDN and FVKESK. The CDR3 DNA follows: TGTGCCAGCAGCCAACTAGGGGTTGCTGAAGCTTTCTTT. Its translation: CASSQLGVAEAFF.

The chain uses TRBV5-1 and TRBJ1-1; D perhaps matches TRBD1 (5 bases). Germline V gene lookup returns CDR1 SGHRS and CDR2 YFSETQ. V was cut by 4 bases and J by 0 bases, with 19 bases left in between. The length of the CDR3 is 17 residues. CDR3 in DNA: TGCGCCAGCAGCACCCCGACGGGGGATCCAATGAACACTGAAGCTTTCTTT. Its protein is CASSTPTGDPMNTEAFF.

This sequence joins TRBV7-2 and TRBJ2-2; the match to TRBD2 covers 7 bases. Per the germline V gene, CDR1 is SGHTA and CDR2 is FQGNSA. V lost 0 bases, J lost 4 bases, and 5 bases stayed unmatched. The CDR3 is 16 residues long. The CDR3 sequence is CASSLASGVATGELFF. The CDR3 nucleotides read TGTGCCAGCAGCTTAGCAAGCGGGGTGGCCACCGGGGAGCTGTTTTTT. Full variable domain (outside the CDR3, taken from reference TRBV7-2 and TRBJ2-2): GAGVSQSPSNKVTEKGKDVELRCDPISGHTALYWYRQSLGQGLEFLIYFQGNSAPDKSGLPSDRFSAERTGGSVSTLTIQRTQQEDSAVYLCASSLASGVATGELFFGEGSRLTVL.

The chain uses TRBV6-5 and TRBJ1-1; maybe TRBD1 (6 bases). V lost 5 bases and J 3 bases, leaving 16 bases between the germline ends. The CDR3 has 15 residues. Germline loops: CDR1 MNHEY, CDR2 SVGAGI. The CDR3 reads CASSPHRDRHTEAFF. The CDR3 DNA reads as TGTGCCAGCAGTCCTCACAGGGACCGGCACACTGAAGCTTTCTTT.

The genes are TRBV5-6 and TRBJ1-1; D unresolved. The CDR3 totals 14 residues. The germline V gene has CDR1 SGHDT and CDR2 YYEEEE. Trimming took 0 bases from V and 4 from J, leaving 10 bases between them. The CDR3 region has the DNA TGTGCCAGCAGCTTGGGGCATTCTGGCACTGAAGCTTTCTTT. Translation gives CASSLGHSGTEAFF.

The CDR3 loop reads CASSETGGPIDTQYF. The CDR3 bases are TGTGCCAGCAGTGAGACCGGGGGGCCCATTGATACGCAGTATTTT. The J gene is TRBJ2-3, the V gene TRBV6-1; tentatively, D is TRBD2 (7 bases). Between the trimmed V and J ends, which lost 3 bases and 6 bases, there was a span of 16 bases. From germline, CDR1 is MNHNS and CDR2 SASEGT. This CDR3 region has 15 residues.

This clone has a handful of counts. The chain joins TRBV5-4 to TRBJ1-2; 8 bases are a match to TRBD1. The CDR3 loop spans 14 amino acids. The trim removed 4 bases at V and 10 bases at J, leaving 12 bases unmatched. The germline gives CDR1 SGHNT, CDR2 YYREEE (reference sequence). Written as DNA, the CDR3 is TGTGCCAGCAGCGCCCTGACAGGGGAAGGGGACTACACCTTC. Residues: CASSALTGEGDYTF. The full variable domain, completed using reference TRBV5-4 and TRBJ1-2, is ETGVTQSPTHLIKTRGQQVTLRCSSQSGHNTVSWYQQALGQGPQFIFQYYREEENGRGNFPPRFSGLQFPNYSSELNVNALELDDSALYLCASSALTGEGDYTFGSGTRLTVV.

CDR3 region: CASSLRVGSGEQYF. The CDR3 nucleotides are TGTGCCAGCAGCTTGAGGGTGGGTTCGGGAGAGCAGTACTTC. The chain joins TRBV5-6 to TRBJ2-7; a possible D gene is TRBD2 (5 bases). The CDR3 has 14 residues. Per the germline V gene, CDR1 is SGHDT and CDR2 is YYEEEE. V lost 1 base and J lost 7, with 15 bases in between.

The chain has TRBV9 and TRBJ1-2; perhaps TRBD1 as D (5 bases). Trimming cost V 1 base and J 5 bases, with 12 bases left between them. The CDR3 has 14 residues. Per germline, CDR1 SGDLS and CDR2 YYNGEE. The CDR3 reads CASSVQSGSYGYTF. In DNA form, the CDR3 reads TGTGCCAGCAGCGTACAATCAGGGTCTTATGGCTACACCTTC.

The chain is built from TRBV5-1 and TRBJ2-7; 7 bases are a match to TRBD1. The trim removed 4 bases at V and 2 bases at J, leaving 6 bases unmatched. CDR1 and CDR2 from the germline V gene are SGHRS and YFSETQ. CDR3 length: 14 residues. This chain's CDR3 is CASSPNGQAYEQYF. CDR3 nucleotides: TGCGCCAGCAGCCCAAACGGACAGGCCTACGAGCAGTACTTC.

The rearrangement joins TRBV27 to TRBJ2-1; TRBD1 agrees at 10 bases. V dropped 6 bases and J dropped 3; count of bases not matched to a gene: 5. The CDR3 loop spans 15 amino acids. The germline V gene has CDR1 MNHEY and CDR2 SMNVEV (reference sequence). DNA of the CDR3: TGTGCCAGCAGGCCCCGGGACAGGGGCTACAATGAGCAGTTCTTC. The encoded protein is CASRPRDRGYNEQFF.

This clone occurred once. The chain links TRBV5-1 to TRBJ2-2; TRBD2 agrees at 7 bases. The V gene's germline CDR1 is SGHRS and CDR2 YFSETQ. V lost 4 bases, J lost 0 bases, and 9 bases stayed unmatched. The CDR3 is made up of 17 amino acids. The CDR3 region has the DNA TGCGCCAGCAGCGATAGCCCCCTAGCGGCGAACACCGGGGAGCTGTTTTTT. It yields the protein CASSDSPLAANTGELFF.